Listed below are T cell receptor beta chains from one sample, sequenced in a study of T cells in tuberculosis. Profiled with immunoSEQ multiplex PCR; TCRdb holds only in-frame clones, not every one. The data hold tens of thousands of clones, with 85% to 90% observed a single time. The sequenced material came from PBMCs. These receptors originate from a donor aged 5-35 years with latent tuberculosis or without tuberculosis infection. Both conserved end residues are part of each CDR3. Each record gives: D gene, J gene, clone size, V gene, CDR3 DNA, CDR3 protein. The D gene is left open where the match is weak. The size field is filled for only some rows; it gives once, few, many or a size class.

D: -; J: TRBJ1-2; size: -; V: TRBV5-6; DNA: TGTGCCAGCAGGGTAACAGGGAAGTACTATGGCTACACCTTC; CDR3: CASRVTGKYYGYTF
D: TRBD1; J: TRBJ1-1; size: -; V: TRBV7-8; DNA: TGTGCCAGCAGCTCGGGACAGCTCTACACTGAAGCTTTCTTT; CDR3: CASSSGQLYTEAFF
D: -; J: TRBJ2-7; size: -; V: TRBV19; DNA: TGTGCCAGTAGTATAGCAGGAGGACCCTACGAGCAGTACTTC; CDR3: CASSIAGGPYEQYF
D: -; J: TRBJ1-2; size: few; V: TRBV6-5; DNA: TGTGCCAGCAGTTACGCCCTCATGGTATCGAGCCATGGCTACACCTTC; CDR3: CASSYALMVSSHGYTF
D: TRBD1; J: TRBJ2-1; size: -; V: TRBV6-5; DNA: TGTGCCACCCAGCAGGGGGTCTCGTCCTACAATGAGCAGTTCTTC; CDR3: CATQQGVSSYNEQFF
D: TRBD1; J: TRBJ2-7; size: -; V: TRBV5-1; DNA: TGCGCCAGCAGCTTGGACCCGGGACAGGGGAACGAGCAGTACTTC; CDR3: CASSLDPGQGNEQYF
D: -; J: TRBJ2-5; size: -; V: TRBV4-2; DNA: TGTGCCAGCAGCCGCTTTAGGACAGTGGGCAGAGAGACCCAGTACTTC; CDR3: CASSRFRTVGRETQYF
D: TRBD2; J: TRBJ2-7; size: -; V: TRBV10-3; DNA: TGTGCCATCAGCGGGACTAGCGGGGCCCCCTCAGACTTC; CDR3: CAISGTSGAPSDF
D: -; J: TRBJ2-2; size: once; V: TRBV19; DNA: TGTGCCAGTAGTATAGGATGGGGAGTGAACACCGGGGAGCTGTTTTTT; CDR3: CASSIGWGVNTGELFF
D: -; J: TRBJ1-2; size: -; V: TRBV7-2; DNA: TGTGCCAGCAGCTCCGGCGGGGGCGACTATGGCTACACCTTC; CDR3: CASSSGGGDYGYTF
D: -; J: TRBJ2-7; size: -; V: TRBV7-2; DNA: TGTGCCAGCAGCCGAAGGCAGGGAATGTCCTACGAGCAGTACTTC; CDR3: CASSRRQGMSYEQYF
D: -; J: TRBJ1-2; size: -; V: TRBV6-4; DNA: TGTGCCAGCAGGCCCCGGGAGGGCAACTATGGCTACACCTTC; CDR3: CASRPREGNYGYTF
D: -; J: TRBJ2-7; size: -; V: TRBV11-2; DNA: TGTGCCAGCAGCTTATGGGACACGTCCTACGAGCAGTACTTC; CDR3: CASSLWDTSYEQYF
D: -; J: TRBJ1-1; size: -; V: TRBV19; DNA: TGTGCCAGTAGTGACTTGGTCCTGCGAAACACTGAAGCTTTCTTT; CDR3: CASSDLVLRNTEAFF
D: -; J: TRBJ1-2; size: -; V: TRBV11-2; DNA: TGTGCCAGCAGCTTCCCGGGGGTGGGCTATGGCTACACCTTC; CDR3: CASSFPGVGYGYTF
D: -; J: TRBJ1-2; size: -; V: TRBV7-2; DNA: TGTGCCAGCAGCCAGAGGTCAGGGCGAGGATATGGCTACACCTTC; CDR3: CASSQRSGRGYGYTF
D: TRBD2; J: TRBJ2-7; size: -; V: TRBV10-3; DNA: TGTGCCATCAGTGAACGGGAGGGGGGGATACTATCCTACGAGCAGTACTTC; CDR3: CAISEREGGILSYEQYF
D: -; J: TRBJ1-2; size: once; V: TRBV12-5; DNA: TGTGCTAGTGGCAGGGACAATGGCTACACCTTC; CDR3: CASGRDNGYTF
D: -; J: TRBJ2-7; size: few; V: TRBV6-6; DNA: TGTGCCAGCAGTTTGGGGGCTTATCAGTACGAGCAGTACTTC; CDR3: CASSLGAYQYEQYF
D: -; J: TRBJ2-2; size: -; V: TRBV18; DNA: TGTGCCAGCTCACCTTCAATAGTACAGGTATCGACCGGGGAGCTGTTTTTT; CDR3: CASSPSIVQVSTGELFF
D: -; J: TRBJ1-1; size: -; V: TRBV30; DNA: TGTACCTGGGGGGGGTCCGGGAACACTGAAGCTTTCTTT; CDR3: CTWGGSGNTEAFF
D: TRBD1; J: TRBJ1-5; size: -; V: TRBV25-1; DNA: TGTGCCAGCAGTGGCGGGACAGCCCATCAGCCCCAGCATTTT; CDR3: CASSGGTAHQPQHF
D: -; J: TRBJ1-4; size: -; V: TRBV7-8; DNA: TGTGCCAGCAGCTTAGGCGGGGGTGAAAAACTGTTTTTT; CDR3: CASSLGGGEKLFF
D: -; J: TRBJ2-2; size: -; V: TRBV15; DNA: TGTGCCACCAGCCCGAGACAGACGAACACCGGGGAGCTGTTTTTT; CDR3: CATSPRQTNTGELFF
D: -; J: TRBJ2-3; size: -; V: TRBV6-5; DNA: TGTGCCAGCAGCCCCGGACAGTCTAGCACAGATACGCAGTATTTT; CDR3: CASSPGQSSTDTQYF
D: -; J: TRBJ2-3; size: -; V: TRBV5-1; DNA: TGCGCCAGCAGCGCACGACAGACCAACTCTCCCACAGATACGCAGTATTTT; CDR3: CASSARQTNSPTDTQYF
D: TRBD1; J: TRBJ1-6; size: -; V: TRBV5-6; DNA: TGTGCCAGCAGCTTGTGGACAGGGAATAATTCACCCCTCCACTTT; CDR3: CASSLWTGNNSPLHF
D: TRBD1; J: TRBJ1-2; size: once; V: TRBV11-2; DNA: TGTGCCAGCAGCTCGAGGACAGGGTATGATGGCTACACCTTC; CDR3: CASSSRTGYDGYTF
D: TRBD1; J: TRBJ1-1; size: -; V: TRBV7-8; DNA: TGTGCCAGCAGCCGACAGGGGGCGATGCCTGAAGCTTTCTTT; CDR3: CASSRQGAMPEAFF
D: -; J: TRBJ1-2; size: -; V: TRBV7-9; DNA: TGTGCCAGCAGCTCGCGGACAGCGTATGGCTACACCTTC; CDR3: CASSSRTAYGYTF
D: TRBD1; J: TRBJ1-4; size: -; V: TRBV18; DNA: TGTGCCAGCTCACAATCTAGGACAGGGACGAATGAAAAACTGTTTTTT; CDR3: CASSQSRTGTNEKLFF
D: TRBD1; J: TRBJ1-3; size: -; V: TRBV10-3; DNA: TGTGCCATCAGTGGCAGGGGGTTAAGTGGAAACACCATATATTTT; CDR3: CAISGRGLSGNTIYF
D: -; J: TRBJ2-1; size: -; V: TRBV27; DNA: TGTGCCAGCACCCCACACAGAGCTGACTACAATGAGCAGTTCTTC; CDR3: CASTPHRADYNEQFF
D: -; J: TRBJ2-5; size: -; V: TRBV18; DNA: TGTGCCAGCTCACCTCAGGTCGGAGAGACCCAGTACTTC; CDR3: CASSPQVGETQYF
D: TRBD1; J: TRBJ2-2; size: -; V: TRBV18; DNA: TGTGCCAGCTCACTCGGACAGGCGAACACCGGGGAGCTGTTTTTT; CDR3: CASSLGQANTGELFF
D: -; J: TRBJ2-4; size: -; V: TRBV4-2; DNA: TGTGCCAGCAGCCAATCCCAGGGCCAAAACATTCAGTACTTC; CDR3: CASSQSQGQNIQYF
D: -; J: TRBJ2-3; size: -; V: TRBV19; DNA: TGTGCCACCCGATCAACAGCTACAGATACGCAGTATTTT; CDR3: CATRSTATDTQYF
D: TRBD2; J: TRBJ2-5; size: -; V: TRBV5-6; DNA: TGTGCCAGCAGATACAGGGGCCAGCGGGGGGAAGAGACCCAGTACTTC; CDR3: CASRYRGQRGEETQYF
D: -; J: TRBJ2-1; size: -; V: TRBV5-6; DNA: TGTGCCAGCAGCTTGGCGGGGTGGGGAGGATACAATGAGCAGTTCTTC; CDR3: CASSLAGWGGYNEQFF
D: -; J: TRBJ1-5; size: -; V: TRBV11-2; DNA: TGTGCCAGCAGCTTAGGCAGAAATCAGCCCCAGCATTTT; CDR3: CASSLGRNQPQHF
D: TRBD1; J: TRBJ1-2; size: -; V: TRBV2; DNA: TGTGCCAGCAGGGGGACAGGGTGGTTTGATGGCTACACCTTC; CDR3: CASRGTGWFDGYTF
D: TRBD2; J: TRBJ2-5; size: -; V: TRBV29-1; DNA: TGCAGCGCCACTCCGGGGGGCCAAGAGACCCAGTACTTC; CDR3: CSATPGGQETQYF
D: -; J: TRBJ2-7; size: -; V: TRBV4-3; DNA: TGCGCCAGCAGCCAAGATTCCAGGGTCCACGAGCAGTACTTC; CDR3: CASSQDSRVHEQYF
D: -; J: TRBJ1-5; size: -; V: TRBV4-1; DNA: TGCGCCAGCAGCCAAGATGGCGGGCAGGGGTTTAGTCAGCCCCAGCATTTT; CDR3: CASSQDGGQGFSQPQHF
D: -; J: TRBJ1-4; size: few; V: TRBV25-1; DNA: TGTGCCAGCAGTGATGCAAGACGGGAACTGTTTTTT; CDR3: CASSDARRELFF
D: -; J: TRBJ2-1; size: once; V: TRBV18; DNA: TGTGCCAGCTCACCCCCTCCTTGGGGGGGCGCCCGGATTTACGAGCAGTTCTTC; CDR3: CASSPPPWGGARIYEQFF
D: -; J: TRBJ2-3; size: -; V: TRBV6-1; DNA: TGTGCCAGCAGCGAAGAGGACAGGCCAGGGGGGGATACGCAGTATTTT; CDR3: CASSEEDRPGGDTQYF
D: TRBD1; J: TRBJ2-7; size: -; V: TRBV2; DNA: TGTGCCAGCAGGCCCGGGACAGAGATTTTCGAGCAGTACTTC; CDR3: CASRPGTEIFEQYF
D: -; J: TRBJ2-7; size: -; V: TRBV4-1; DNA: TGCGCCAGCAGCCGCCACACCCGCTCGGGTGGCCCCTACGAGTGGCAGTACTTC; CDR3: CASSRHTRSGGPYEWQYF
D: -; J: TRBJ2-5; size: -; V: TRBV18; DNA: TGTGCCAGCTCACCACGGGCGGGGAGCGCGGTCGGAGAGACCCAGTACTTC; CDR3: CASSPRAGSAVGETQYF
D: -; J: TRBJ2-1; size: -; V: TRBV7-2; DNA: TGTGCCAGCAGCTTACTGGGCAGTCCGAGCTCCTACAATGAGCAGTTCTTC; CDR3: CASSLLGSPSSYNEQFF
D: -; J: TRBJ2-5; size: -; V: TRBV2; DNA: TGTGCCAGCAACTACCAAGAGACCCAGTACTTC; CDR3: CASNYQETQYF
D: TRBD2; J: TRBJ2-7; size: -; V: TRBV13; DNA: TGTGCCAGCAGCTGGAGAGGACTGGGCGGGGGGGCGGACGAGCAGTACTTC; CDR3: CASSWRGLGGGADEQYF